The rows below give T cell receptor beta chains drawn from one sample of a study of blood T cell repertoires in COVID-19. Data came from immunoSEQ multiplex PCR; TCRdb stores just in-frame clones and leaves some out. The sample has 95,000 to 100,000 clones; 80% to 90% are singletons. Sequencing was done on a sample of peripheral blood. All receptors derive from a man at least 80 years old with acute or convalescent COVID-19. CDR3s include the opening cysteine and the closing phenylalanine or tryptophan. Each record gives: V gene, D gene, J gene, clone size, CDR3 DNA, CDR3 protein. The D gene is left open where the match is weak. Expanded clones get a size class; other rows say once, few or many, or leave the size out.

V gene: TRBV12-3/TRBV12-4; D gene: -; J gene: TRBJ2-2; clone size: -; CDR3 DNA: TGTGCCAGCAGTTTCGGTTTGGCCGGGGAGCTGTTTTTT; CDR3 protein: CASSFGLAGELFF
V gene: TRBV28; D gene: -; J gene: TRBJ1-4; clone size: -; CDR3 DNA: TGTGCCAGCACCGTCCGGACTGGTCATGCGGGTGAAAAACTGTTTTTT; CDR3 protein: CASTVRTGHAGEKLFF
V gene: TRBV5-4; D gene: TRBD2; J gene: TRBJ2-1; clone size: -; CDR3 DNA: TGTGCCAGCAGCCTCGTACTAGCGGGAATCGATGAGCAGTTCTTC; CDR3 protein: CASSLVLAGIDEQFF
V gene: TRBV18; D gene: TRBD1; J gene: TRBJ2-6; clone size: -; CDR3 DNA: TGTGCCAGCTCACCACTCGTTACAGGGGGCAGCTCTGGGGCCAACGTCCTGACTTTC; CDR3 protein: CASSPLVTGGSSGANVLTF
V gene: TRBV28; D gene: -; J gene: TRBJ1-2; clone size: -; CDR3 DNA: TGTGCCAGCAGAGAGGGAGAGAGTGGCTACACCTTC; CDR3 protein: CASREGESGYTF
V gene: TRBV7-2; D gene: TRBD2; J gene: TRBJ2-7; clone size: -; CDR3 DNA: TGTGCCAGCAGCTTAACGTTAGCGGGAGGGGGAGCGTACGAGCAGTACTTC; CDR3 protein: CASSLTLAGGGAYEQYF
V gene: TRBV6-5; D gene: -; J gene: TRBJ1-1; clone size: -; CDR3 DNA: TGTGCCAGCAGTTCCTCGCGACAGAGAGGTGAAGCTTTCTTT; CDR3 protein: CASSSSRQRGEAFF
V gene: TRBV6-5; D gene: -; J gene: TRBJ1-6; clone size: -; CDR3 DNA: TGTGCCAGCAGCCGTGGGGCGAATTCACCCCTCCACTTT; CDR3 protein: CASSRGANSPLHF
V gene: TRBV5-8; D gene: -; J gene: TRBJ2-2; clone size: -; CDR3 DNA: TGTGCCAGCACCTCCCCTTTAGGGAGGACCGGGGAGCTGTTTTTT; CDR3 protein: CASTSPLGRTGELFF
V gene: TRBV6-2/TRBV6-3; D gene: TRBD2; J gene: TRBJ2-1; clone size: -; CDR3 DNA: TGTGCCAGCAGTTACTCATCTAGCGGCGGGGTAAAGCAGTTCTTC; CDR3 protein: CASSYSSSGGVKQFF
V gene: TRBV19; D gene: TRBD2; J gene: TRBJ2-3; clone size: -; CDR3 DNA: TGTGCCAGTAGTATTCGGGCTAGCGGGAGAGCTAGCACAGATACGCAGTATTTT; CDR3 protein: CASSIRASGRASTDTQYF
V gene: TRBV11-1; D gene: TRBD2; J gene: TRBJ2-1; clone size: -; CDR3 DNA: TGTGCCAGCAGCTTTACACTAGCGGGGGGAGAGCAGTTCTTC; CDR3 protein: CASSFTLAGGEQFF
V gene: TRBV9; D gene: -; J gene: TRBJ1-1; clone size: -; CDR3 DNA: TGTGCCAGCAGCGCACCGACAGGACGGAACACTGAAGCTTTCTTT; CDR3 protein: CASSAPTGRNTEAFF
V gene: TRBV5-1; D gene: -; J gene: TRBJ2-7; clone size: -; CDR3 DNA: TGCGCCAGCAGTCAGGGTGGCGCGGAAGCGTACGAGCAGTACTTC; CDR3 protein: CASSQGGAEAYEQYF
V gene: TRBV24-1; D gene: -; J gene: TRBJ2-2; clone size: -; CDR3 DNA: TGTGCCACCAGTGATGCGCTAGCTGCCGGGGAGCTGTTTTTT; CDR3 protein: CATSDALAAGELFF
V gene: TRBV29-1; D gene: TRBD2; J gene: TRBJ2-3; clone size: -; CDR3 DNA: TGCAGCGTCGAAGGTCTAGCGGGGATCCAAGATACGCAGTATTTT; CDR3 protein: CSVEGLAGIQDTQYF
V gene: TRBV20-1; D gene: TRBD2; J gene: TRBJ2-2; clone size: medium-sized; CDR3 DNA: TGCAGTGCTAGTGCGGGGGCGAACACCGGGGAGCTGTTTTTT; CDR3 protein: CSASAGANTGELFF
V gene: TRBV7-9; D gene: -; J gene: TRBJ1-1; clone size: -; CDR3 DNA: TGTGCCAGCAGCGCAGGGGTCAATATAGACACTGAAGCTTTCTTT; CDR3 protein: CASSAGVNIDTEAFF
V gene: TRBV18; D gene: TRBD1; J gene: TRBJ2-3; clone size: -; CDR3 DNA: TGTGCCAGCTCAGACGCCCAGGGGGCAACAGATACGCAGTATTTT; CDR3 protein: CASSDAQGATDTQYF
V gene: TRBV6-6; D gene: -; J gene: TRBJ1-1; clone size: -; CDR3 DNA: TGTGCCAGCAGTTATAGGAGTACTGAAGCTTTCTTT; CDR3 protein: CASSYRSTEAFF
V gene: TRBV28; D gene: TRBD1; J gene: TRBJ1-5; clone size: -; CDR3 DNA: TGTGCCAGCAGGGAGGGACAGGTAAATCAGCCCCAGCATTTT; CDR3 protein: CASREGQVNQPQHF
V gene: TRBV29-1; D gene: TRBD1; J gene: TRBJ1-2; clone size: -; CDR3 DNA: TGCAGCGCCCGACAGGGAAGGGGCTCAGTCTATGGCTACACCTTC; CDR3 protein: CSARQGRGSVYGYTF
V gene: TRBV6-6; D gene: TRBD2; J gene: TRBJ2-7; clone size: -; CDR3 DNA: TGTGCCAGCAGTCCCCGGGTACCGTCCGGGGTAGCGGGGTTGAAACGTTACGAGCAGTACTTC; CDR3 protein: CASSPRVPSGVAGLKRYEQYF
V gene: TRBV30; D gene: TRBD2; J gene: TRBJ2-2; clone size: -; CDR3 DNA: TGTGCCTGGACACGGCGGATAGCGGGGGAACTTACGAACACCGGGGAGCTGTTTTTT; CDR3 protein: CAWTRRIAGELTNTGELFF
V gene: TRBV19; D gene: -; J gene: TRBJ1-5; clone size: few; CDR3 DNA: TGTGCCACCACACCCCGTAGCAATCAGCCCCAGCATTTT; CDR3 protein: CATTPRSNQPQHF
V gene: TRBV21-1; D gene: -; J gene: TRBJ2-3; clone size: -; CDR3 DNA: TGTGCCAGCAGGACAGGGCCTAGAACAGATACGCAGTATTTT; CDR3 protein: CASRTGPRTDTQYF
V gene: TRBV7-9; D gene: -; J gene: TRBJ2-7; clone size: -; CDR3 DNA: TGTGCCAGCAGCTCACAGGGCTACGAGCAGTACTTC; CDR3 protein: CASSSQGYEQYF
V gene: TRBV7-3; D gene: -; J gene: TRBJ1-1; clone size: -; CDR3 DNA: TGTGCCAGCAGCTTGGGCGGGCAGAACACTGAAGCTTTCTTT; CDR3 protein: CASSLGGQNTEAFF
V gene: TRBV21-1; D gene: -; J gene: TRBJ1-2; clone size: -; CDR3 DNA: TGTGCCAGCAGCAAACCCGGGACAGGCTATGGCTACACCTTC; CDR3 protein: CASSKPGTGYGYTF
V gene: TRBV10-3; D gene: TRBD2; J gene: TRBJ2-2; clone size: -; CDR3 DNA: TGTGCCATCACTGGATCTAGCGGGAAATCCGGGGAGCTGTTTTTT; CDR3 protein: CAITGSSGKSGELFF
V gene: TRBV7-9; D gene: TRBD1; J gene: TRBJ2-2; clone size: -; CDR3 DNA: TGTGCCAGCAGCGCCACCTACAGGGGCGACACCGGGGAGCTGTTTTTT; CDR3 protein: CASSATYRGDTGELFF
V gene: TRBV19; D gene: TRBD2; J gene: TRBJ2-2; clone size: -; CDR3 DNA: TGTGCCAGTAGTATATATGCTAGCGGAGTCAACACCGGGGAGCTGTTTTTT; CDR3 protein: CASSIYASGVNTGELFF
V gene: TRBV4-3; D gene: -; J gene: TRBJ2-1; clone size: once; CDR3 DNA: TGCGCCAGCAGCCAAGAACCCGGGAGCGGCAATGAGCAGTTCTTC; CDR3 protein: CASSQEPGSGNEQFF
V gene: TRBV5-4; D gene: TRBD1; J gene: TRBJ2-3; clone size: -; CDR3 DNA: TGTGCCAGCACCACGGACAGGTGGGCAGATACGCAGTATTTT; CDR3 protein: CASTTDRWADTQYF
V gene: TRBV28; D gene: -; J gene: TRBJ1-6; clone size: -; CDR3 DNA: TGTGCCAGCGGGCCAGGGAGGTCACCCCTCCACTTT; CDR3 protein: CASGPGRSPLHF
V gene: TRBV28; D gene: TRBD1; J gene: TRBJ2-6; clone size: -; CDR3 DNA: TGTGCCTGCCGAGAGGGGGACAGGGGAAGGTGGGCCAACGTCCTGACTTTC; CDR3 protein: CACREGDRGRWANVLTF
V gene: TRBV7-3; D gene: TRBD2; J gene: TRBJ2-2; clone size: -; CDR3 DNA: TGTGCCAGCAGCACTAGACTAGCGGGAGTTAACACCGGGGAGCTGTTTTTT; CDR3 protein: CASSTRLAGVNTGELFF
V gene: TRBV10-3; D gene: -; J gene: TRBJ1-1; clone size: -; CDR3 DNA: TGTGCCATCAGTGAGTCATCGGGTGGGTGGAACACTGAAGCTTTCTTT; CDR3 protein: CAISESSGGWNTEAFF
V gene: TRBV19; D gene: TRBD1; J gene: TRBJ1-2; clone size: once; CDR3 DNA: TGTGCCAGTAGTATAGGAGGGACAGGGGAACGCTATGGCTACACCTTC; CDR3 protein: CASSIGGTGERYGYTF
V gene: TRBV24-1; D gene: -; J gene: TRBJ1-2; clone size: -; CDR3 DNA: TGTGCCACCAGCGCACAGGACAACTATGGCTACACCTTC; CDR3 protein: CATSAQDNYGYTF
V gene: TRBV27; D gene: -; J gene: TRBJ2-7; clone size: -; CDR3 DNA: TGTGCCAGCAGAGAACGGGCAGGGCCAACCTACGAGCAGTACTTC; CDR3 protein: CASRERAGPTYEQYF
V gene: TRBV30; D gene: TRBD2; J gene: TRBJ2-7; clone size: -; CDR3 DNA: TGTGCCTGGAGCCGGGGGGAGGAGGGGACCTACGAGCAGTACTTC; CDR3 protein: CAWSRGEEGTYEQYF
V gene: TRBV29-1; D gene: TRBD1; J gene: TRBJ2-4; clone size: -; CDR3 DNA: TGCAGCGTTGAACTTGACAGGGCACGAAACATTCAGTACTTC; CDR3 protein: CSVELDRARNIQYF
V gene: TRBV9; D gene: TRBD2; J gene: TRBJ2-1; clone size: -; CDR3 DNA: TGTGCCAGCAGCGCGGGACTAGCGGGATTCCATGAGCAGTTCTTC; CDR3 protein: CASSAGLAGFHEQFF